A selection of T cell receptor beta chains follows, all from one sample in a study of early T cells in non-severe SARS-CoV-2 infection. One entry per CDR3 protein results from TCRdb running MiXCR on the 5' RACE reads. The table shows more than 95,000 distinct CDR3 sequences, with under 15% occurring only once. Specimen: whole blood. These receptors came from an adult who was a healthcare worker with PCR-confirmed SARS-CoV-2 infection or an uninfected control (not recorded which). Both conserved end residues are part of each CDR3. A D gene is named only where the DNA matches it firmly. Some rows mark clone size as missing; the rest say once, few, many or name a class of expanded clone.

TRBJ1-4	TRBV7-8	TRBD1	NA	TGTGCCAGCAGCTTGGTGACAGGGGGCGTAGGAACTAATGAAAAACTGTTTTTT	CASSLVTGGVGTNEKLFF
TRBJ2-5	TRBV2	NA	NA	TGTGCCAGCAGTTCCGCAGGGACGGTACAAGAGACCCAGTACTTC	CASSSAGTVQETQYF
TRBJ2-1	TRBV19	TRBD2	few	TGTGCCAGTAGTATGGTCCTTGTCGGCGGGGGGATCTTCAATGAGCAGTTCTTC	CASSMVLVGGGIFNEQFF
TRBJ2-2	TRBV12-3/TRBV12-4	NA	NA	TGTGCCAGCAGTTTAGGCGGGGAAGGGACCCACACCGGGGAGCTGTTTTTT	CASSLGGEGTHTGELFF
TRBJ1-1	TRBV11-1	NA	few	TGTGCCAGCAGCCCTAAGACCTATTCCGCTGGGGACACTGAAGCTTTCTTT	CASSPKTYSAGDTEAFF
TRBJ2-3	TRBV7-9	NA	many	TGTGCCAGCAGCTTCCCCGTCGGTGCAGATACGCAGTATTTT	CASSFPVGADTQYF
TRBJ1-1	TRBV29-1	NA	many	TGCAGCGTTGGCCAGACTGAAGCTTTCTTT	CSVGQTEAFF
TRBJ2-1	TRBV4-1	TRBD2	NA	TGCGCCAGCAGCCAGCCTCAGACTAGCAGGCACAATGAGCAGTTCTTC	CASSQPQTSRHNEQFF
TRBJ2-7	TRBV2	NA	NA	TGTGCCAGCAGTGAAACAACCCTCTCCTACGAGCAGTACTTC	CASSETTLSYEQYF
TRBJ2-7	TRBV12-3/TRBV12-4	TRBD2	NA	TGTGCCAGCAGTCTCATTCTAGCGGGGGGCCCCTACGAGCAGTACTTC	CASSLILAGGPYEQYF
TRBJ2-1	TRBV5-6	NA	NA	TGTGCCAGCAGCGTCGGGGGTTGGGATGAGCAGTTCTTC	CASSVGGWDEQFF
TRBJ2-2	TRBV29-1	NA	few	TGCAGCGGACAGGACACCGGGGAGCTGTTTTTT	CSGQDTGELFF
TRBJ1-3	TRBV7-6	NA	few	TGTGCCAGCAGCCCTGCCCGGGATGCGGGAAACACCATATATTTT	CASSPARDAGNTIYF
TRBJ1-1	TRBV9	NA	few	TGTGCCAGCAGCGTAGGCCCTGGGGCTGAAGCTTTCTTT	CASSVGPGAEAFF
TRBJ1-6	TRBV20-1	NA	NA	TGCAGTGCCAACATAGGAGGGAGGGGAGATTCACCCCTCCACTTT	CSANIGGRGDSPLHF
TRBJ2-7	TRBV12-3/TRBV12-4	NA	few	TGTGCCAGCAGTAAGACAGACTACGAGCAGTACTTC	CASSKTDYEQYF
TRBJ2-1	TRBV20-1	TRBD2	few	TGCAGTGCTAATAGCGGGGGATCGGGTGAGCAGTTCTTC	CSANSGGSGEQFF
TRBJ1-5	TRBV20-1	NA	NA	TGCAGTGCTAGAGAGACAGATCAGCCCCAGCATTTT	CSARETDQPQHF
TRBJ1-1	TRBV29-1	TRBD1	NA	TGCAGCGCCAGGGGGCTTACTGAAGCTTTCTTT	CSARGLTEAFF
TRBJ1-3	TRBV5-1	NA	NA	TGCGCCAGCAGCCAGACCTCTATTGGAAACACCATATATTTT	CASSQTSIGNTIYF
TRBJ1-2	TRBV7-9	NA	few	TGTGCCAGCAGCCCTTCCGGACCCGGACAGACTATGAGGGGGTATGGCTACACCTTC	CASSPSGPGQTMRGYGYTF
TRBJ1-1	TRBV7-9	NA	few	TGTGCCAGCAGCTCAAGACTCGGTGAAGCTTTCTTT	CASSSRLGEAFF
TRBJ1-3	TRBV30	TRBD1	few	TGTGCCTGGAGGGGACAGCCGGGAAACACCATATATTTT	CAWRGQPGNTIYF
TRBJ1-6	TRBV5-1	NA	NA	TGCGCCACTAAGTGGGAGAATGGATCACCCCTCCACTTT	CATKWENGSPLHF
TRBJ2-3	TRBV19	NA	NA	TGTGCCAGTAGTATTAACGGGTTTAGCACAGATACGCAGTATTTT	CASSINGFSTDTQYF
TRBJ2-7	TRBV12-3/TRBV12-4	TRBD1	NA	TGTGCCAGCAGCCTGAAGACAGGGTCCGTCGAGCAGTACTTC	CASSLKTGSVEQYF
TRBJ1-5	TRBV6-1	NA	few	TGTGCCAGCAGCTCAACACAAAATCAGCCCCAGCATTTT	CASSSTQNQPQHF
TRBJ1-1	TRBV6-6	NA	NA	TGTGCCAGCAGTTACTCGAGGGGCCAAGCTTTCTTT	CASSYSRGQAFF
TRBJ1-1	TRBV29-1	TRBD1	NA	TGCAGCGCAGGGTCGGGACAGGGGACCTCTGAAGCTTTCTTT	CSAGSGQGTSEAFF
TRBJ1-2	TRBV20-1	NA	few	TGCAGTGCTAGTGCCGGGGTCTCGAACTATGGCTACACCTTC	CSASAGVSNYGYTF
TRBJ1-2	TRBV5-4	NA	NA	TGTGCCAGCAGCTTCGACAGGTCCGGCGATGGCTACACCTTC	CASSFDRSGDGYTF
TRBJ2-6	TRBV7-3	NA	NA	TGTGCCAGCAGCTTATCGTTATCTGGGGCCAACGTCCTGACTTTC	CASSLSLSGANVLTF
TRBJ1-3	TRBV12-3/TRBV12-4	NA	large	TGTGCCAGCAGCGTTAGGGCACCTGGAAACACCATATATTTT	CASSVRAPGNTIYF
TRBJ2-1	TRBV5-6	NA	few	TGTGCCAGCAGCGCGGGATGGAATGAGCAGTTCTTC	CASSAGWNEQFF
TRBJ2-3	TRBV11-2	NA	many	TGTGCCAGCAGCCTCACGACAGATACGCAGTATTTT	CASSLTTDTQYF
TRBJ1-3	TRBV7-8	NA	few	TGTGCCAGCAGCCCAGAAAGCTCTGGAAACACCATATATTTT	CASSPESSGNTIYF
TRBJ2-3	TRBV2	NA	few	TGTGCCAGCCGGCGGGATACACTCACAGATACGCAGTATTTT	CASRRDTLTDTQYF
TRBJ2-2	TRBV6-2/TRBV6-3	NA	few	TGTGCCAGCAGTTACCTGGACCGATCCGGGGAGCTGTTTTTT	CASSYLDRSGELFF
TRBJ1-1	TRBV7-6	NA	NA	TGTGCCAGCAGCGACGGACATTTGTTGAACACTGAAGCTTTCTTT	CASSDGHLLNTEAFF
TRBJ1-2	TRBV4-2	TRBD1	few	TGTGCCAGCAGCCAAGTTGAGACAGGGCCCTACTATGGCTACACCTTC	CASSQVETGPYYGYTF
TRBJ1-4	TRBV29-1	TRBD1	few	TGCAGCGCTTCCGGGACAGCTAATGAAAAACTGTTTTTT	CSASGTANEKLFF
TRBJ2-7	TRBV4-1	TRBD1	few	TGCGCCAGCAGCCAAGATTGGGGACAGGGCTACGAGCAGTACTTC	CASSQDWGQGYEQYF
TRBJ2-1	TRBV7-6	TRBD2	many	TGTGCCAGCAGCTACGGGGGGGCCCTATACAATGAGCAGTTCTTC	CASSYGGALYNEQFF
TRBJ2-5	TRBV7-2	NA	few	TGTGCCAGCAGCTTATCGGCGACGGCTCAAGAGACCCAGTACTTC	CASSLSATAQETQYF
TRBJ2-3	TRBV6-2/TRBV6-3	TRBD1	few	TGTGCCAGCAGTGACAGGGCCGACCCAGATACGCAGTATTTT	CASSDRADPDTQYF
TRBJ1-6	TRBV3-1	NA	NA	TGTGCCAGCAGCCTTAAGTACGCGGTCCCCCTCCACTTT	CASSLKYAVPLHF
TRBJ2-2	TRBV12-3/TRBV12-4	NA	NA	TGTGCCAGCAGTTTTGGGCACGCGAACACCGGGGAGCTGTTTTTT	CASSFGHANTGELFF